This entry features one TCR beta chain sequence. Its antigen is still unknown. Primers for the PCR totalled 60 Vbeta and 13 Jbeta. The data were produced by immunoSEQ multiplex PCR, yet TCRdb's version contains in-frame clones alone and is incomplete. The data show 140,000 to 150,000 clones, 70% to 80% seen once. The sample originates from a study of cytomegalovirus exposure and HLA in healthy donors. Whole-study results and caveats: Researchers reported in a later analysis that common viral pathogens appeared linked to several top clusters. Indistinguishable V segments such as TRBV6-2 and TRBV6-3 were excluded.

The CDR3 covers 16 residues. Germline values: CDR1 SGHAT, CDR2 FQNNGV. Trimming removed 4 bases at V and 2 bases at J, with 14 bases between. The chain uses TRBV11-2 and TRBJ2-2, with D maybe TRBD2 (5 bases). The source material was PBMCs. This TCR came from a woman aged 18-29 years in good health and CMV-seropositive. The CDR3: CASSSSLRGNTGELFF. DNA for the CDR3: TGTGCCAGCAGCTCCTCCCTCCGGGGTAACACCGGGGAGCTGTTTTTT.